This TCR beta chain was sequenced for a study of blood T cell repertoires in COVID-19. Assay used: immunoSEQ multiplex PCR; TCRdb lists only in-frame clones, some missing. Counted here are tens of thousands of clones, around nine tenths occurring once; the ten biggest clones make up approximately 41%. V was cut by 1 base and J by 3 bases, with 20 bases left in between. This CDR3 region has 18 residues. Germline V gives CDR1 SGHDT, CDR2 YYEEEE. The chain couples TRBV5-6 to TRBJ2-1; a possible D gene is TRBD2 (7 bases). The clonotype comes from a man between 60 and 75 years old with active or convalescent COVID-19. Specimen: peripheral blood. The CDR3 here is CASSLLRRGGPVYNEQFF. In nucleotides, the CDR3 is TGTGCCAGCAGCTTGTTGCGGAGGGGGGGGCCGGTCTACAATGAGCAGTTCTTC.